Following are 14 T cell receptor beta chains from one sample sequenced in a study of T cell repertoires in cytomegalovirus infection. TCRdb re-called the reads through MiXCR, storing one row per CDR3 protein. The table records some 700,000 distinct CDR3 sequences, 35% of them present only once. Sequenced material: PBMCs. The source of these receptors is a human donor in good health (CMV status not recorded). Some clones in this sample may be carry-over from other donors' samples.

This clonotype was seen more than once but under ten times. The chain is built from TRBV19 and TRBJ2-7, with TRBD1 matching over 7 bases. The J segment lost 0 bases and the V segment lost 0 bases, leaving 8 bases of the junction unmatched. The CDR3 sequence is 17 residues long. Germline CDR1 is LNHDA and CDR2 is SQIVND (reference sequence). The CDR3 nucleotides read TGTGCCAGTAGTATAGACCTCGGGACAGCGAACTCCTACGAGCAGTACTTC. This sequence encodes CASSIDLGTANSYEQYF.

The V and J genes are TRBV25-1 and TRBJ2-3; D not resolved. With 4 bases removed from V and 4 bases from J, the gap between germline ends came to 15 bases. The V gene's germline CDR1 is MGHDK and CDR2 SYGVNS. The CDR3 loop spans 15 amino acids. For the CDR3, the DNA is TGTGCCAGCAGTGGGGAAAGGGTGGCATCAGATACGCAGTATTTT. Its translation is CASSGERVASDTQYF. Full variable domain (missing parts from reference TRBV25-1 and TRBJ2-3): EADIYQTPRYLVIGTGKKITLECSQTMGHDKMYWYQQDPGMELHLIHYSYGVNSTEKGDLSSESTVSRIRTEHFPLTLESARPSHTSQYLCASSGERVASDTQYFGPGTRLTVL.

This clonotype was recorded a few times. The rearrangement links TRBV4-1 to TRBJ1-5; D is unclear. The germline CDR1 and CDR2 sequences are MGHRA and YSYEKL. Trimming cost V 0 bases and J 2 bases, with 11 bases left between them. The CDR3 sequence is 16 residues long. The CDR3 reads CASSQDAPSGNQPQHF. For the CDR3, the DNA is TGCGCCAGCAGCCAAGATGCTCCGTCAGGCAATCAGCCCCAGCATTTT.

The gene calls are TRBV6-6 and TRBJ2-7; 7 bases map to TRBD1. Per germline, CDR1 MNHNY and CDR2 SVGAGI (reference sequence). The CDR3 extends over 12 amino acids. V gave up 0 bases and J gave up 12 bases; unmatched junction bases: 5. The CDR3 spells CASSYSTGEWYF. CDR3 DNA sequence: TGTGCCAGCAGTTACTCTACAGGGGAGTGGTACTTC.

The chain joins TRBV7-8 to TRBJ2-1; 8 positions agree with TRBD1. The CDR3 is 16 amino acids. CDR1 is SGHVS, CDR2 FQNEAQ, per germline. The J segment lost 4 bases and the V segment lost 2 bases, leaving 7 bases of the junction unmatched. CDR3 region: CASSLIVGTGYNEQFF. The CDR3, as DNA: TGTGCCAGCAGCTTAATTGTTGGGACAGGTTACAATGAGCAGTTCTTC.

Regarding this clonotype: An end of the junction differs from the germline gene, which may be a read error. This chain joins TRBV10-3 and TRBJ1-5; TRBD1 is a possible D gene (5 bases). CDR3 length: 14 amino acids. Germline loops: CDR1 ENHRY, CDR2 SYGVKD. CDR3 amino acids: CAVSESGGGQPQHF. CDR3 DNA: TGTGCCGTCAGTGAGTCTGGGGGGGGTCAGCCCCAGCATTTT.

The chain uses TRBV7-2 and TRBJ1-2; no firm D call. The V gene lost 5 bases and the J gene lost 4 bases, with 20 bases spanning the gap. Germline V lookup: CDR1 SGHTA, CDR2 FQGNSA. The CDR3 has 16 residues. CDR3 sequence (DNA): TGTGCCAGCAGCCCACGGGAACGGGCCTCTACCTATGGCTACACCTTC. It is translated as CASSPRERASTYGYTF.

Many counts were recorded for this clonotype. V is TRBV6-1 and J is TRBJ1-6; the D is unclear. Germline CDR1 reads MNHNS; CDR2 reads SASEGT. V was cut by 4 bases and J by 8 bases, with 12 bases left in between. This CDR3 is 14 amino acids long. CDR3 region: CASSVVRIDSPLHF. The CDR3 DNA reads TGTGCCAGCAGTGTCGTTCGGATAGATTCACCCCTCCACTTT.

The chain combines TRBV5-6 with TRBJ1-6; D not resolved. Germline assignment: CDR1 SGHDT and CDR2 YYEEEE. The CDR3 runs 17 residues. Trimming shortened V by 4 bases and J by 2 bases, and 16 bases separated the two germline ends. CDR3 nucleotides: TGTGCCAGCAGCCCCCTGACGGGGAGCGCCTATAATTCACCCCTCCACTTT. Translation: CASSPLTGSAYNSPLHF.

This clonotype was seen a handful of times. The V and J genes are TRBV7-8 and TRBJ1-5; D is unresolved. The germline V and J ends were trimmed by 0 bases and 5 bases, with 8 bases remaining between them. The CDR3 sequence is 14 residues long. CDR1 SGHVS and CDR2 FQNEAQ come from the germline V gene. CDR3 sequence reads: CASSLAQMDQPQHF. The CDR3 DNA reads TGTGCCAGCAGCTTAGCCCAAATGGATCAGCCCCAGCATTTT.

This clonotype has just a few counts. The J gene is TRBJ1-1, the V gene TRBV7-2; unclear D gene. This CDR3 comprises 16 residues. Between the trimmed V and J ends, which lost 1 base and 0 bases, there was a span of 12 bases. Germline V gene lookup returns CDR1 SGHTA and CDR2 FQGNSA. CDR3 loop: CASSLGNILVNTEAFF. Here the CDR3 DNA reads TGTGCCAGCAGCTTAGGTAACATTCTGGTGAACACTGAAGCTTTCTTT.

V and J are TRBV7-6 and TRBJ2-1, with 13 bases matching TRBD2. The CDR3 is made up of 15 amino acids. Germline V lookup: CDR1 SGHVS, CDR2 FNYEAQ. Germline trimming cut 3 bases from V and 8 bases from J; bases unmatched to any gene: 4. CDR3 nucleotides: TGTGCCAGCAGCTTTGGACTAGCGGGAGTCGATGAGCAGTTCTTC. Encoded protein: CASSFGLAGVDEQFF.

Concerning this clonotype itself: This may come from a read error, since a much larger clone is one base off. V and J are TRBV7-2 and TRBJ1-6; no clear D. The CDR3 is made up of 15 amino acids. Germline V gene sequence: CDR1 SGHTA, CDR2 FQGNSA. The V end was cut by 2 bases, the J end by 8 bases, with 13 bases between. CDR3 protein: CASSLSGEFHSPLHF. CDR3 DNA sequence: TGTGCCAGCAGCTTATCCGGGGAATTTCATTCACCCCTCCACTTT.

CDR3 nucleotide sequence: TGTGCCAGCAGCCCGGACAGGGTAGTAGCAGATACGCAGTATTTT. Amino acid sequence: CASSPDRVVADTQYF. J is TRBJ2-3 and V is TRBV7-9, with 8 bases aligning to TRBD1. The V and J ends lost 5 bases and 4 bases, in that order; junction bases with no gene match: 8. Germline CDR1 reads SEHNR; CDR2 reads FQNEAQ (reference sequence). CDR3 length equals 15 residues.